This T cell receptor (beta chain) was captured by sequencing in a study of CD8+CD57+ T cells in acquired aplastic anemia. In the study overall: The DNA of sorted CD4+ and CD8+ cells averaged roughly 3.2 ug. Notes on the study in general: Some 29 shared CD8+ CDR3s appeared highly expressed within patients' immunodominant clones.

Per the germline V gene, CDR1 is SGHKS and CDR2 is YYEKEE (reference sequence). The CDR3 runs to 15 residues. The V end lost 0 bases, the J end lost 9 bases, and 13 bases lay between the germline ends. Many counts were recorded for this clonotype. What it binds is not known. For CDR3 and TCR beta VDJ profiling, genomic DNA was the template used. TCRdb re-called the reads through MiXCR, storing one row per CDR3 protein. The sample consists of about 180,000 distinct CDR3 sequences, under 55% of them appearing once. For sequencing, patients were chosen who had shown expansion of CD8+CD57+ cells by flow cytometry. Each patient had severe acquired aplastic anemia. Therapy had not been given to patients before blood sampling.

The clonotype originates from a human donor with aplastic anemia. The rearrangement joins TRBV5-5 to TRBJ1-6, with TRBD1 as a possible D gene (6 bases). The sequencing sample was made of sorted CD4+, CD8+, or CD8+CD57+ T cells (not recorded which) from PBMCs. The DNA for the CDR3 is TGTGCCAGCAGCTTGGGGGGGCCTGCAGGTTCACCCCTCCACTTT. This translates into CASSLGGPAGSPLHF.